This TCR beta chain stems from a study of CD8+ T cells in alopecia areata. Extracted RNA was reverse transcribed, and the resulting cDNA served as sequencing template. Measured with immunoSEQ multiplex PCR; TCRdb has only the in-frame clones, and not every one. The data show some 100,000 clones, with 55% to 70% seen just once and about a sixth held by the top ten. The sample's treatment: oral pan-JAK inhibitor, 5-10 mg twice daily. Sequencing was performed on CD8+ T cells sorted from blood, taken between weeks 55 and 70, from a patient treated with tofacitinib. The clonotype comes from a human donor with alopecia areata.

The CDR3 DNA reads as TGTGCCAGCAGGAGGACAGAGAGGAACACTGAAGCTTTCTTT. It is translated as CASRRTERNTEAFF. The chain carries TRBV27 and TRBJ1-1; tentatively, D is TRBD1 (6 bases). The CDR3 consists of 14 residues. The V and J ends lost 6 bases and 1 base respectively, with 12 bases between them. Germline CDR1 is MNHEY and CDR2 is SMNVEV (reference sequence).